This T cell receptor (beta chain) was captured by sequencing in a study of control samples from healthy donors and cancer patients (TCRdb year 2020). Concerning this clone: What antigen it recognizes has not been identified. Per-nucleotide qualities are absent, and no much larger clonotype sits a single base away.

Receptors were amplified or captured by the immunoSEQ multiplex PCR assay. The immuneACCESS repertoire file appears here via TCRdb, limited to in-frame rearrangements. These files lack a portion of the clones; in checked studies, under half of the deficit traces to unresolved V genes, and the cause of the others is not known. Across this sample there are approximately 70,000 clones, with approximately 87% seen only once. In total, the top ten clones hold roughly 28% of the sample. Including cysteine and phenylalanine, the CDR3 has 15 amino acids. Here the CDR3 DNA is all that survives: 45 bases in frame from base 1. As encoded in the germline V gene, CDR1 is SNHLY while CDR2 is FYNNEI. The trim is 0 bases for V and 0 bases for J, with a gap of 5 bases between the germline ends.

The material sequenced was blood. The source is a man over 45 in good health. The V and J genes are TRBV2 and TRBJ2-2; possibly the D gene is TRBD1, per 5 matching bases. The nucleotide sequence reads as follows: TGTGCCAGCAGTGAAGCCAGGGCGAACACCGGGGAGCTGTTTTTT. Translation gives CASSEARANTGELFF.